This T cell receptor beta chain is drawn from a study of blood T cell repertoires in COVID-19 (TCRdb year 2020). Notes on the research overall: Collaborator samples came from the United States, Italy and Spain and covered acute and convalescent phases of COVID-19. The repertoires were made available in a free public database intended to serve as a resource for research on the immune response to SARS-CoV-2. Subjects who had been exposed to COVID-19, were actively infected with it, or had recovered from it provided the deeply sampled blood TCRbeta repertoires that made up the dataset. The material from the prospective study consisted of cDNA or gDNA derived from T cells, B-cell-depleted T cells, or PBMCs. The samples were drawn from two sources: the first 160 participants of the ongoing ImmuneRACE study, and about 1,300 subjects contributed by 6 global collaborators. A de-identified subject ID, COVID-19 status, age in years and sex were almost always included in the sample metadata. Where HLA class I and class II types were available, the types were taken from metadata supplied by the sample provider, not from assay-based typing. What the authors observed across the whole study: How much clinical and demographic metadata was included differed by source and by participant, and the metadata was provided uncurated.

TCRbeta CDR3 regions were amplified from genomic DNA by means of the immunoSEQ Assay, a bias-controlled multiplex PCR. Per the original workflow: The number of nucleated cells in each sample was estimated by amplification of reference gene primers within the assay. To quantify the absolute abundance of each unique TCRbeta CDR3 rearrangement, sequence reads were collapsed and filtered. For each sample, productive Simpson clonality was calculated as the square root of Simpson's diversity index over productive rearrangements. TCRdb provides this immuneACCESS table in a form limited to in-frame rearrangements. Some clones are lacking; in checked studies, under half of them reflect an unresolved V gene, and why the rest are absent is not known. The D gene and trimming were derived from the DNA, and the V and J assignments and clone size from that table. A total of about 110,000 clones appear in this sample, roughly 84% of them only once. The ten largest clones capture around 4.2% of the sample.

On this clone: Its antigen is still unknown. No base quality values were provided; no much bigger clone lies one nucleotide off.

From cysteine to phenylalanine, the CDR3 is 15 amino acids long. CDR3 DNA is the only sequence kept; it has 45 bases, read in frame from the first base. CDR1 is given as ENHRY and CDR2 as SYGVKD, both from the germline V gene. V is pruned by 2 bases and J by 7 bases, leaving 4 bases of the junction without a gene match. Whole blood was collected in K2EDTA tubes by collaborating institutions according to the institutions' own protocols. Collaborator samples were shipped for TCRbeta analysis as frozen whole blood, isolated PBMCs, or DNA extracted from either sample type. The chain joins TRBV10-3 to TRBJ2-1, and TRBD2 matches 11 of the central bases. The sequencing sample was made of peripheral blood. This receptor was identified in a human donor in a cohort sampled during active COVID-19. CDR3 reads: CAISERTSGPNEQFF. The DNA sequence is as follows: TGTGCCATCAGTGAGAGGACTAGCGGGCCTAATGAGCAGTTCTTC.